These 3 T cell receptor beta chains share one sample of origin, sequenced in a study of shared clonotypes between healthy human individuals. Generated by immunoSEQ multiplex PCR, the TCRdb table keeps only in-frame clones and is missing some. The sample lists 490,000 or so clones; approximately 80% were seen once. What was sequenced was PBMCs. These receptors all stem from a woman aged 40 to 50 in good health. Some clones in this sample may be carry-over from other donors' samples.

The rearrangement uses TRBV7-3 and TRBJ2-1; D may match TRBD1 or TRBD2 (5 bases each). The CDR3 extends over 13 amino acids. The germline V and J ends were trimmed by 5 bases and 5 bases, with 10 bases remaining between them. CDR1 SGHTA and CDR2 FQGTGA come from the germline V gene. CDR3 nucleotide sequence: TGTGCCAGCAGCCCCGGGACCCACAATGAGCAGTTCTTC. Protein product: CASSPGTHNEQFF.

The chain uses TRBV6-4 and TRBJ1-1, with 10 nucleotides matching TRBD1. Losses at the gene ends were 4 bases for V and 12 bases for J; bases not matched to a gene: 11. Germline CDR1 is MRHNA and CDR2 is SNTAGT. The CDR3 runs to 14 residues. CDR3 sequence: CASSGNDRGRWSFF. The CDR3 bases are TGTGCCAGCAGTGGAAATGACAGGGGGCGATGGTCTTTCTTT.

Many counts were recorded for this clone. CDR3 in DNA: TGTGCCAGCACGTATAGGGAGGCCGGGGAGCTGTTTTTT. Translating gives CASTYREAGELFF. V and J are TRBV6-1 and TRBJ2-2; the D gene is possibly TRBD2 (6 bases). The germline V gene has CDR1 MNHNS and CDR2 SASEGT. The V end lost 7 bases, the J end lost 6 bases, and 12 bases lay between the germline ends. The CDR3 extends over 13 amino acids.